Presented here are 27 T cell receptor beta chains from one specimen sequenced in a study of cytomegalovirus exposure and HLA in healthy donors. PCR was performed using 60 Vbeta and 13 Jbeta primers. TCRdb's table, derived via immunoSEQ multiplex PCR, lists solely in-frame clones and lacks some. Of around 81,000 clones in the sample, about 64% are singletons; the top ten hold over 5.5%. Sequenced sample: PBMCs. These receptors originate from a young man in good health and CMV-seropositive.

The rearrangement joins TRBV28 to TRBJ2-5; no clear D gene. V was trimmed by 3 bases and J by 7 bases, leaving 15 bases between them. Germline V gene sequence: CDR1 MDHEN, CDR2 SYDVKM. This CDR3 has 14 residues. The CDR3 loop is CASSFTSRVGTQYF. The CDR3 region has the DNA TGTGCCAGCAGTTTTACCTCCCGAGTTGGGACCCAGTACTTC.

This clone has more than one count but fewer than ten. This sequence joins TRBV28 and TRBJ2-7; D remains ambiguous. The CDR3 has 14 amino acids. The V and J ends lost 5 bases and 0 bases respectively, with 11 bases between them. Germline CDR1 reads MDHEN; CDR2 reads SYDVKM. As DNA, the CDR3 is TGTGCCAGCAGTCCCCCCAGTAACTCCTACGAGCAGTACTTC. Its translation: CASSPPSNSYEQYF.

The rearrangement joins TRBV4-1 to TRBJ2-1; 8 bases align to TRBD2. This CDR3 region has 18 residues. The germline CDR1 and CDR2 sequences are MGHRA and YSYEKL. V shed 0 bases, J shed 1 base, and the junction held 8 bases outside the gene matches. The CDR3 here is CASSQEFLAGGSYNEQFF. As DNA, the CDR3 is TGCGCCAGCAGCCAAGAATTCCTAGCGGGTGGGTCCTACAATGAGCAGTTCTTC.

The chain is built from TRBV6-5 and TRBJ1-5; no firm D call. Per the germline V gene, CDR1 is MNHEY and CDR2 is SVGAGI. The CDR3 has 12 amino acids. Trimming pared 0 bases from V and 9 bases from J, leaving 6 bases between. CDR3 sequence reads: CASSYSTGPQHF. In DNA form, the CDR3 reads TGTGCCAGCAGTTACTCGACGGGGCCCCAGCATTTT.

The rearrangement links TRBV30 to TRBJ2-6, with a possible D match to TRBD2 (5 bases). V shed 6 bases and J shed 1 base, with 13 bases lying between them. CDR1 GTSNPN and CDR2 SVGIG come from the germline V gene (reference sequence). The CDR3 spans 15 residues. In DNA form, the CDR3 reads TGTGCCTGCGGTTTCAGCGGATCTGGGGCCAACGTCCTGACTTTC. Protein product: CACGFSGSGANVLTF. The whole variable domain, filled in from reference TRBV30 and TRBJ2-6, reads SQTIHQWPATLVQPVGSPLSLECTVEGTSNPNLYWYRQAAGRGLQLLFYSVGIGQISSEVPQNLSASRPQDRQFILSSKKLLLSDSGFYLCACGFSGSGANVLTFGAGSRLTVL.

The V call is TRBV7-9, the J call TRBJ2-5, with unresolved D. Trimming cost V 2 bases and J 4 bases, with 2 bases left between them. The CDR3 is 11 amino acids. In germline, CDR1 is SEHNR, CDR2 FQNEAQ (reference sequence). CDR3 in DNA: TGTGCCAGCAGCTTACTAGAGACCCAGTACTTC. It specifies CASSLLETQYF. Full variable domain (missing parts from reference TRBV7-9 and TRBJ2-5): DTGVSQNPRHKITKRGQNVTFRCDPISEHNRLYWYRQTLGQGPEFLTYFQNEAQLEKSRLLSDRFSAERPKGSFSTLEIQRTEQGDSAMYLCASSLLETQYFGPGTRLLVL.

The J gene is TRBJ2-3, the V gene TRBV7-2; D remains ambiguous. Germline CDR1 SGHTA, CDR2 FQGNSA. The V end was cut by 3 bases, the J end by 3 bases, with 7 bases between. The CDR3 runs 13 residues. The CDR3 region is CASSFFGTDTQYF. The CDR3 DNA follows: TGTGCCAGCAGCTTTTTCGGGACAGATACGCAGTATTTT.

CDR3 protein: CASSQLRAGGGYEQYF. In DNA form, the CDR3 reads TGCGCCAGCAGCCAACTCCGAGCGGGAGGCGGCTACGAGCAGTACTTC. The chain employs TRBV4-3 and TRBJ2-7; 9 bases are shared with TRBD2. The germline gives CDR1 LGHNA, CDR2 YSLEER. Trimming removed 2 bases from V and 3 bases from J; junction bases left unmatched: 8. The CDR3 is 16 residues long.

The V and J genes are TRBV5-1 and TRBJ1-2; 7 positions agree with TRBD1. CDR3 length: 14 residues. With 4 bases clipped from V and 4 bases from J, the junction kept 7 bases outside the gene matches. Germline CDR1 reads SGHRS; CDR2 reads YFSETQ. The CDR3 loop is CASSQDRSTYGYTF. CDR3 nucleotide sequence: TGCGCCAGCAGCCAGGACAGGTCAACCTATGGCTACACCTTC.

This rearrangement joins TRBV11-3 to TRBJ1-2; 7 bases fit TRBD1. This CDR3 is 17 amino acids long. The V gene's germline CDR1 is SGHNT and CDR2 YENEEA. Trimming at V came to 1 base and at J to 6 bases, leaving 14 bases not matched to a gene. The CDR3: CASSLGGHDRASDGYTF. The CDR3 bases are TGTGCCAGCAGCTTAGGGGGTCACGACAGGGCATCTGATGGCTACACCTTC. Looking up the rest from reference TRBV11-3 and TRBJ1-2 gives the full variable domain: EAGVVQSPRYKIIEKKQPVAFWCNPISGHNTLYWYLQNLGQGPELLIRYENEEAVDDSQLPKDRFSAERLKGVDSTLKIQPAELGDSAVYLCASSLGGHDRASDGYTFGSGTRLTVV.

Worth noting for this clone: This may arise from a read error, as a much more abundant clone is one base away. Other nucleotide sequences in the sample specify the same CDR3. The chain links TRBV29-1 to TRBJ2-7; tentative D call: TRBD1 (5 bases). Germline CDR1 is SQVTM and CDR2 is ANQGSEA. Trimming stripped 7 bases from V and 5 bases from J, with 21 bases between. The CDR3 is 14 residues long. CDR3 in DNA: TGCAGCGCCACTTCAGCCCAGGGCGGCCACGAGCAGTACTTC. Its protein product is CSATSAQGGHEQYF.

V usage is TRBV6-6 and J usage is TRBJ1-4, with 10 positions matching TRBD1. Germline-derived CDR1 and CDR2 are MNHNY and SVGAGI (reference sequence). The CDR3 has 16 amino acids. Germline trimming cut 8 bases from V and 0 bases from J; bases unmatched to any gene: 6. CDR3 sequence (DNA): TGTGCCAGCCGCGGACAGGGGGGCGCAACTAATGAAAAACTGTTTTTT. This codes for CASRGQGGATNEKLFF.

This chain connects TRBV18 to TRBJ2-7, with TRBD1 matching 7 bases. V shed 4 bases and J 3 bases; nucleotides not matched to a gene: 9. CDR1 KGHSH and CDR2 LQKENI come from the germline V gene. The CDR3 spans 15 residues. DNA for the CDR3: TGTGCCAGCTCACAACTGGACAGGCAGTACTACGAGCAGTACTTC. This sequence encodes CASSQLDRQYYEQYF.

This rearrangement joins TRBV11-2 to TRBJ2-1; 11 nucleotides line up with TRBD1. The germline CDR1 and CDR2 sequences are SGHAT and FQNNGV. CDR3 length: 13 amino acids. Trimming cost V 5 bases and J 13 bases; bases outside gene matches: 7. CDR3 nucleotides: TGTGCCAGCAGCCTCTCGGACAGGGGGCCCCAGTTCTTC. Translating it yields CASSLSDRGPQFF.

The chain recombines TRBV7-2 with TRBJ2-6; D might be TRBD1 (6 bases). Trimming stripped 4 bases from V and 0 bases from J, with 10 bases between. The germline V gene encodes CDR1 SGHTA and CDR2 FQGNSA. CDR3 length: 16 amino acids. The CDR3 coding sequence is TGTGCCAGCAGCTCAGACAGGTACTCTGGGGCCAACGTCCTGACTTTC. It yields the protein CASSSDRYSGANVLTF.

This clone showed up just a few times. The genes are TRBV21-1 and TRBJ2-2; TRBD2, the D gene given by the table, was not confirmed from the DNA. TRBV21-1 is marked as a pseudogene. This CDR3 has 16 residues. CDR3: CASTYYWSSNTGELFF. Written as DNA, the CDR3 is TGTGCCAGCACCTACTACTGGAGCTCTAACACCGGGGAGCTGTTTTTT.

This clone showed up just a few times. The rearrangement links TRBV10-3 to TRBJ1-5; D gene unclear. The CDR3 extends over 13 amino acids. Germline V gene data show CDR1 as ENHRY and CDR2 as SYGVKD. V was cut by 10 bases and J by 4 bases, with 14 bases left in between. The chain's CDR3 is CATTREGNQPQHF. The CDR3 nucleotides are TGTGCCACCACACGGGAGGGAAATCAGCCCCAGCATTTT.

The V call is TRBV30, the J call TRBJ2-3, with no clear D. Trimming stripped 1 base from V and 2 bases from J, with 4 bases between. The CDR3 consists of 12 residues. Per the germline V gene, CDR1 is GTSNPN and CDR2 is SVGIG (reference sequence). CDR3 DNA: TGTGCCTGGAGTGCTTACACAGATACGCAGTATTTT. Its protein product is CAWSAYTDTQYF.

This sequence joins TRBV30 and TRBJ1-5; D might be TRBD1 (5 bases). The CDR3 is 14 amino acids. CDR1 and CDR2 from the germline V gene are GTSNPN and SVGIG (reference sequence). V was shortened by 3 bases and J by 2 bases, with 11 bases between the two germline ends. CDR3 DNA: TGTGCCTGGAGCACACTGACAGGCAATCAGCCCCAGCATTTT. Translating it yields CAWSTLTGNQPQHF.

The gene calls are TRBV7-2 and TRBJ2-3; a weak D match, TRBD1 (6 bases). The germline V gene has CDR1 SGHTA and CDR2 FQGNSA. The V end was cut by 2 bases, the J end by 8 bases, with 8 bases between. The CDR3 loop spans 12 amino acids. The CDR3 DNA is TGTGCCAGCAGCTTACAGGGGATTACGCAGTATTTT. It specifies CASSLQGITQYF.

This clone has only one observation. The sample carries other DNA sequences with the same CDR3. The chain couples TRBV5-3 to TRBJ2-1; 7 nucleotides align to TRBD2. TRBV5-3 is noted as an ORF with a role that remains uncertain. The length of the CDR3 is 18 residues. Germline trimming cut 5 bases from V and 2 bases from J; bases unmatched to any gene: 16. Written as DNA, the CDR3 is TGTGCCAGAAGTTGCGGACTGGCGGGAGCTCCGACCTACAATGAGCAGTTCTTC. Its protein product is CARSCGLAGAPTYNEQFF.

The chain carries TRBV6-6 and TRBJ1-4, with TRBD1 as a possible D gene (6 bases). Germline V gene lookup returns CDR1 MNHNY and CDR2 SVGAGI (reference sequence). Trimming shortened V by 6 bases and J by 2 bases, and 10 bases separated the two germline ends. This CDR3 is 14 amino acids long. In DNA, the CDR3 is TGTGCCAGCAGCCGAGGACAGACTAATGAAAAACTGTTTTTT. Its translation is CASSRGQTNEKLFF.

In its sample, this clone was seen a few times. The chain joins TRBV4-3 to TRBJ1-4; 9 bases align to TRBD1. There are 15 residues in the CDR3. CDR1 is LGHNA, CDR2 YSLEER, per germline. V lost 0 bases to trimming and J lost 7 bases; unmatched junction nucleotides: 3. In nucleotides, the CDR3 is TGCGCCAGCAGCCAAGATTCGGACAGGGGTGAAAAACTGTTTTTT. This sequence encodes CASSQDSDRGEKLFF.

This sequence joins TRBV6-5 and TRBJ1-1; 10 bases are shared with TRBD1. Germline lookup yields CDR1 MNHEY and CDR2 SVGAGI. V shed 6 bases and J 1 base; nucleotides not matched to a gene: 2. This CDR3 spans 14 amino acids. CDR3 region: CASRGTGENTEAFF. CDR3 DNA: TGTGCCAGCAGGGGGACAGGGGAGAACACTGAAGCTTTCTTT.

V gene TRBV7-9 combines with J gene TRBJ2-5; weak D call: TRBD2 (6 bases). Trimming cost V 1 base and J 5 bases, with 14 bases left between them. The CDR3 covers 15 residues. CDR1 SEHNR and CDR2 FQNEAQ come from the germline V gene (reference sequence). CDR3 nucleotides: TGTGCCAGCAGCTTAGGTGGCGGGACGTGGGAGACCCAGTACTTC. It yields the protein CASSLGGGTWETQYF.

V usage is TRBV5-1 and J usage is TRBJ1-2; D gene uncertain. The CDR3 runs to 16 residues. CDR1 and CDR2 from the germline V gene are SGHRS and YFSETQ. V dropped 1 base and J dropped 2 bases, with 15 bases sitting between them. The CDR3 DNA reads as TGCGCCAGCAGCTTGAATACACCGCCCAAGAACTATGGCTACACCTTC. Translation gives CASSLNTPPKNYGYTF.

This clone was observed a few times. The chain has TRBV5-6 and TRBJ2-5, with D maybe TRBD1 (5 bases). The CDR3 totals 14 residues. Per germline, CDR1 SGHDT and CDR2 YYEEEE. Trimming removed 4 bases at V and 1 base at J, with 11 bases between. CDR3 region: CASSAQGSQETQYF. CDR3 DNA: TGTGCCAGCAGCGCGCAGGGAAGCCAAGAGACCCAGTACTTC.